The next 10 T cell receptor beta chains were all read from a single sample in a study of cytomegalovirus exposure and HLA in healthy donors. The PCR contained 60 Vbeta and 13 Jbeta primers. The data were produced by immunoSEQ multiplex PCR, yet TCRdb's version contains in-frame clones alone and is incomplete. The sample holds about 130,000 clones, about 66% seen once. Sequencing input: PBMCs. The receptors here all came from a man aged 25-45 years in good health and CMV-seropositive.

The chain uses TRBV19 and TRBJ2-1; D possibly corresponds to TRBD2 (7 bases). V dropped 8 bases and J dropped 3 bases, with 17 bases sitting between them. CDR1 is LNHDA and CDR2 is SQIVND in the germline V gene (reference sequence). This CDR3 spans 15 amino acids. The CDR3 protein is CASRPRGGLYNEQFF. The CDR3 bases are TGTGCCAGTCGACCTCGCGGGGGCCTCTACAATGAGCAGTTCTTC.

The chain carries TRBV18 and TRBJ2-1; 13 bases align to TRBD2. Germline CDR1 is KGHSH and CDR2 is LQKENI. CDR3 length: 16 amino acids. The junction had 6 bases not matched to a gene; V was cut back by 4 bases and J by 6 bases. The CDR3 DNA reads TGTGCCAGCTCACGAGGACTAGCGGGAGTCGTCAATGAGCAGTTCTTC. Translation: CASSRGLAGVVNEQFF.

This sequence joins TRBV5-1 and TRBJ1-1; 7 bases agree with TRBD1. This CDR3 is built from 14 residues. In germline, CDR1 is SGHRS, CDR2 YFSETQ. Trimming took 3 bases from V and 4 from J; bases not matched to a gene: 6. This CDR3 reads CASSSNRGATEAFF. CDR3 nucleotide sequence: TGCGCCAGCAGCTCGAACAGGGGTGCCACTGAAGCTTTCTTT.

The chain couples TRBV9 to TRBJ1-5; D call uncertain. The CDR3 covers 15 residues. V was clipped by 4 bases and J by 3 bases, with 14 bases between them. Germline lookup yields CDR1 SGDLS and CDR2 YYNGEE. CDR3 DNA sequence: TGTGCCAGCAGCCCACAAGGACGGGACAATCAGCCCCAGCATTTT. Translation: CASSPQGRDNQPQHF.

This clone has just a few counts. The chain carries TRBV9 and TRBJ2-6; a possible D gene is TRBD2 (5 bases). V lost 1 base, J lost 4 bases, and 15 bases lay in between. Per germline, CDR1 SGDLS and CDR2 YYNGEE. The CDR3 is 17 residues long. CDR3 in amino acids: CASSVYREPYGANVLTF. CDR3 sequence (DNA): TGTGCCAGCAGCGTATACCGGGAACCTTACGGGGCCAACGTCCTGACTTTC.

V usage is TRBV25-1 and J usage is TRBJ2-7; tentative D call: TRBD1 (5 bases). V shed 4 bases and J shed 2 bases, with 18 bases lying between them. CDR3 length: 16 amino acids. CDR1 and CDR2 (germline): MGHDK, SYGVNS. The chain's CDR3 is CASSGPTRTMTYEQYF. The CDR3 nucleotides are TGTGCCAGCAGTGGCCCGACCCGGACAATGACCTACGAGCAGTACTTC.

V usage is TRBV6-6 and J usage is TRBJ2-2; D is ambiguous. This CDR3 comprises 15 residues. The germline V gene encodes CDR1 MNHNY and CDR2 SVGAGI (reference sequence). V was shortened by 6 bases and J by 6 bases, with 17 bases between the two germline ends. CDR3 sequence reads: CASRPEARVPGELFF. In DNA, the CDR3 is TGTGCCAGCAGACCTGAGGCTAGAGTCCCCGGGGAGCTGTTTTTT.

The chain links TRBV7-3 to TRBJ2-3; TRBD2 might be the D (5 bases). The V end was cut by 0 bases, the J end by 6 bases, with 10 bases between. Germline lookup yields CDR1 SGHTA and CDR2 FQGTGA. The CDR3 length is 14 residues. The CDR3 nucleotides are TGTGCCAGCAGCTTAACGGGGAGCGCGGATACGCAGTATTTT. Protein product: CASSLTGSADTQYF.

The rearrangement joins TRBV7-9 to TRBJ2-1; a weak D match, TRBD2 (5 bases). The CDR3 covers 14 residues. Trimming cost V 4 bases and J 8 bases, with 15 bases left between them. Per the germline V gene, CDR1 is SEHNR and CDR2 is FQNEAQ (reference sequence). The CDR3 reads CASSSVGVLDEQFF. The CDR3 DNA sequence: TGTGCCAGCAGCTCCGTGGGAGTACTCGATGAGCAGTTCTTC. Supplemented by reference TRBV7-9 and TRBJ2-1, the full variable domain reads DTGVSQNPRHKITKRGQNVTFRCDPISEHNRLYWYRQTLGQGPEFLTYFQNEAQLEKSRLLSDRFSAERPKGSFSTLEIQRTEQGDSAMYLCASSSVGVLDEQFFGPGTRLTVL.

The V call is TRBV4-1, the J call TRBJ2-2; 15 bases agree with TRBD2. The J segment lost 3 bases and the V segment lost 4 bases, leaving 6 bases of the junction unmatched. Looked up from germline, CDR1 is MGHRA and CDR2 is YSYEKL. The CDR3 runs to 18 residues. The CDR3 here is CASSLRGLAGGYTGELFF. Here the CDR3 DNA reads TGCGCCAGCAGCCTAAGGGGACTAGCGGGAGGTTACACCGGGGAGCTGTTTTTT.